A selection of T cell receptor beta chains follows, all from one sample in a study of cytomegalovirus exposure and HLA in healthy donors. TCRdb's table, derived via immunoSEQ multiplex PCR, lists solely in-frame clones and lacks some. The table lists over 110,000 clones, more than 75% of them singletons. Sequenced input: PBMCs. The receptors here all came from a woman in her 40s in good health and CMV-seropositive. Both conserved end residues are trimmed from each CDR3. The size entry is marked missing in some rows and otherwise reads once, few, many or a size class.

abundance,len,v_gene,CDR3aa
.,11,TRBV10-1,ASSKGQQETQY
.,11,TRBV12-5,ASGPSPVQPQH
.,12,TRBV18,ASRGDRAPYEQY
.,13,TRBV2,ASSQTRAGLGTQY
.,12,TRBV6-6,ASRGTGSTDTQY
.,13,TRBV5-1,ASRDLGGRQETQY
.,14,TRBV5-4,ASSLFSSGIGDTQY
few,13,TRBV5-1,ASSDGTATNEKLF
once,14,TRBV5-1,ASSFDPGQGNTEAF
many,13,TRBV25-1,ASSVPGPQGYEQY
.,14,TRBV5-4,ASSTNPGGAGNTIY
.,9,TRBV20-1,SAWTGPEAF
once,14,TRBV5-1,ASSPGGDQANYGYT
.,9,TRBV30,AWSVGETQY
.,14,TRBV10-2,ASSDVAGLGVYTQY
.,11,TRBV27,ASTLTGAAEQF
.,11,TRBV4-1,ASSRLAGHEQF
.,13,TRBV28,ASSFFVGEGHEQY
.,14,TRBV4-1,ASSQAGLVIADTQY
.,10,TRBV30,AWSLGQAEAF
.,12,TRBV6-1,ASSVLTTNTEAF
.,14,TRBV27,ASRGPGTSGRNEQF
once,11,TRBV18,ASSPQQKETQY
.,11,TRBV11-2,ASSSQGVNTIY
.,9,TRBV20-1,SATDKQGYT
.,14,TRBV28,ASRGRGPSGIYEQY
.,12,TRBV5-6,ASSRQTGTPEAF
.,11,TRBV7-2,ASSTSYTDTQY
.,13,TRBV9,ASSVDGGTYNEQF
.,12,TRBV7-9,ASSLTGAGEKLF
.,13,TRBV19,ASSRNRDRDYEQY
.,15,TRBV11-2,ASSLESGAGSSNEQF
.,12,TRBV29-1,SVTTGTDPYEQY
few,11,TRBV6-5,ASSWDSDQPQH
.,13,TRBV7-7,ASSLAGQVPGTQY
.,13,TRBV7-9,ASSLLAGAADTQY
.,13,TRBV6-1,ASSEGTSGRHEQF
.,12,TRBV2,ASSERGSYYGYT
.,13,TRBV2,ASSARGQNTGELF
.,10,TRBV10-3,AISGGPDTQY
.,13,TRBV5-1,ASSVGGRPIYEQY
.,13,TRBV5-1,ASSLASGRVYEQF
.,14,TRBV27,ASSSSASGSTDTQY
.,11,TRBV5-1,ASSPRGNTEAF
few,11,TRBV11-2,ASSTVLQETQY
.,13,TRBV19,ASSNPRGTTDTQY
.,12,TRBV28,ASSYREINYGYT
.,15,TRBV4-1,ASSQDWTGTTFYEQY
.,15,TRBV7-9,ASSLNVRISSTDTQY
once,11,TRBV18,ASSLDSRQPQH
.,13,TRBV15,ATSTLAGGIYEQY
.,11,TRBV6-1,ASRDRIKETQY
.,13,TRBV19,ASSRLAGGRGEQY
few,10,TRBV2,ASSYTGGKLF